This T cell receptor (beta chain) was found in a study of blood T cell repertoires in COVID-19. Study overall: The cDNA or gDNA used as material had been derived from T cells, B-cell-depleted T cells, or PBMCs.

The table came from immunoSEQ multiplex PCR; TCRdb's copy has only in-frame clones and leaves some out. The data contain hundreds of thousands of clones, about 90% of them singletons. Trimming removed 3 bases at V and 3 bases at J, with 14 bases between. Per germline, CDR1 KGHSH and CDR2 LQKENI. The CDR3 covers 15 residues. The receptor comes from a woman between 45 and 60 years old who had been exposed to COVID-19. The specimen sequenced was PBMCs or T cells enriched from blood (not recorded which). V is TRBV18 and J is TRBJ1-1, with D perhaps TRBD1 (5 bases). CDR3 bases: TGTGCCAGCTCACCTCTTCGGGTAGGGGACACTGAAGCTTTCTTT. This codes for CASSPLRVGDTEAFF.